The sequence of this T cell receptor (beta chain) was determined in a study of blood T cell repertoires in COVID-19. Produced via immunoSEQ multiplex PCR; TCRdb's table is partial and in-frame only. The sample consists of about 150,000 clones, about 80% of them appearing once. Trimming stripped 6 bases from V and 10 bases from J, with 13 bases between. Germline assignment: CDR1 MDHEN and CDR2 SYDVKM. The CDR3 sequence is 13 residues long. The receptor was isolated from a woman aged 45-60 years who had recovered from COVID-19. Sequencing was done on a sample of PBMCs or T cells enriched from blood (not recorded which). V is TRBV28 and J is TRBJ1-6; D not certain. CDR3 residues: CASRLRAGSPLHF. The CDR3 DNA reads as TGTGCCAGCAGGCTGAGGGCCGGCTCACCCCTCCACTTT.